The 9 T cell receptor beta chains listed next were all sequenced from one sample in a study of T cells expressing NK-cell markers. TCRdb re-called the 5' RACE reads and gives one entry per CDR3 protein, without DNA. The specimen's table records roughly 110,000 distinct CDR3 sequences. The source material was blood T cells: a sorted CD56 or NKG2C T cell subset, CD4+ or CD8+ T cells, or bulk PBMC T cells (not recorded which). All receptors come from a woman between 18 and 70 years old in good health.

This chain uses TRBV20-1 with TRBJ2-7; the D call from TCRdb, TRBD2, cannot be confirmed without DNA. Germline values: CDR1 DFQATT, CDR2 SNEGSKA (reference sequence). The CDR3 totals 13 residues. CDR3 region: CSAAGLAGVEQYF.

The V gene is TRBV14, the J gene TRBJ1-2; TCRdb names TRBD1, which stays unverified in the absence of DNA. The CDR3 totals 14 residues. Germline V gene data show CDR1 as SGHDN and CDR2 as FVKESK. The CDR3 sequence is CASSPETGGYGYTF.

The chain employs TRBV7-9 and TRBJ2-7; TCRdb outputs TRBD1, but without DNA this stays unchecked. Germline V gene data show CDR1 as SEHNR and CDR2 as FQNEAQ (reference sequence). The CDR3 sequence is 13 residues long. Here the CDR3 reads CASSSQSAYEQYF.

CDR3: CSPCIVTSGSTDTQYF. The V call is TRBV29-1, the J call TRBJ2-3; TCRdb calls TRBD2, which cannot be checked without DNA. Germline V lookup: CDR1 SQVTM, CDR2 ANQGSEA. The CDR3 sequence is 16 residues long.

The V gene is TRBV14, the J gene TRBJ2-2; the TCRdb call, TRBD1, lacks DNA for checking. The germline gives CDR1 SGHDN, CDR2 FVKESK. The CDR3 loop spans 14 amino acids. The chain's CDR3 is CASSDRTNTGELFF.

The gene calls are TRBV7-9 and TRBJ2-3. Germline V CDR1 and CDR2: SEHNR, FQNEAQ (reference sequence). There are 15 residues in the CDR3. CDR3 protein: CASSLVFGGTDTQYF.

The chain has TRBV6-5 and TRBJ2-1. This CDR3 has 14 residues. Germline V gene data show CDR1 as MNHEY and CDR2 as SVGAGI. The CDR3 here is CASSLMRLYNEQFF.

The chain carries TRBV7-3 and TRBJ2-5. The CDR3 consists of 14 residues. CDR1 is SGHTA, CDR2 FQGTGA, per germline. CDR3 residues: CASSSTILEETQYF.

The CDR3 reads CASSSAEPRLAGGDNEQFF. The chain combines TRBV6-1 with TRBJ2-1; TCRdb gives TRBD2 as the D gene, but with no DNA this cannot be confirmed. The CDR3 extends over 19 amino acids. Germline assignment: CDR1 MNHNS and CDR2 SASEGT.